This section outlines one T cell receptor beta chain sequence together with its context. Its antigen is currently not known. Per-base qualities were not stored, and no clone one base away is much larger. TCR CDR3 regions were amplified from genomic DNA by multiplex PCR using the deep immunoSEQ assay. Genomic DNA extracted from each cell subset was distributed evenly over all wells of several immunoSEQ 96-well plates, and each plate served as one replicate. For sorted subsets, about 220 ng of genomic DNA, equivalent to roughly 33,000 T cell genomes, went into each replicate PCR. The purified libraries were quantified using a Qubit 3.0 fluorometer, sized with a Bioanalyzer 2100, and then quantified again using the KAPA Library Quantification kit. A separate single-read 150-cycle Illumina NextSeq 550 flow cell was used to sequence each immunoSEQ 96-well plate. Turning to the authors' computational methods: Because the immunoSEQ output included only junctional sequences and no quality scores, the filtering could not be the same as the filtering used for full-length reads. To assign V/J genes and CDR3, sequences were annotated against IMGT germline references using PyIR, a Python wrapper for IgBLAST v1.9. Reads with weak V/J assignments (E-value above 1e-6), missing CDR3, stop codons, out-of-frame junctions, or ambiguous translated residues were removed. V3J clonotypes were defined as sequences sharing an identical inferred V gene, J gene, and CDR3 amino acid sequence. Percentage overlap between repertoires was calculated by dividing the number of shared unique clonotypes by the size of the smaller repertoire. Repertoire richness was assessed with RTK rarefaction, the Chao1 estimator, and Recon v2.1 estimates of unobserved clonotypes. OLGA was used to compute generation probabilities for all TCRbeta clonotypes that the gDNA method yielded from a few donors. TCRdb holds this immuneACCESS table with in-frame rearrangements only. Some clones are missing; in checked studies, unresolved V genes explain under half, and the rest has no known cause. That table is the source of V, J and clone size, and D and trimming were worked out from the DNA. The sample has under 2,500,000 clones on record, 90% to 96% of them singletons. The ten largest clonotypes hold around 0.13% of the sample.

This specimen comes from a study of shared clonotypes between healthy human individuals (dated by TCRdb to 2018 to 2021). Background for the entire study: The cohort included three men and two women between 18 and 49 years of age. For each donor, CD4 naive and CD4 memory were each run on three plates, CD8 naive on two plates, and CD8 memory on one plate. To estimate repertoire size and how much clonotypes are shared between individuals, the study performed deep sequencing of blood TCR repertoires from roughly five healthy adults. Different laboratories and diverse techniques were used to prepare libraries and sequence TCR repertoires, to increase sequencing depth and limit assay-specific biases. Leukapheresis yielded between about 0.94 and 9 billion PBMCs per donor.

The CDR3 numbers 15 residues from cysteine through phenylalanine. The retained sequence is limited to the CDR3, 45 bases, with the frame set at the first base. The germline V gene specifies MNHNS as CDR1 and SASEGT as CDR2. Relative to germline, V is 5 bases shorter and J is 4 bases shorter, with 18 bases between their ends. The full study reports these points: The genetic and exposure-history diversity represented was limited by the small number of donors. Even with the large sequencing depth, rarefaction of the sorted-subset datasets indicated that sequencing was incomplete. Pairwise subsampling indicated that sequencing depth was expected to affect the degree of clonotype sharing among donors. When a few donors were compared, the shared fraction of clonotypes was about 5.4% for naive CD4, approximately 3.5% for naive CD8, more than 2% for memory CD4, and 0.35% to 0.4% for memory CD8. Estimated clonotype richness was generally larger for naive than for memory subsets. Clonotypes shared by all four sorted-subset donors showed higher generation probabilities than non-shared clonotypes. Sampling was limited to blood, and TCR repertoires in tissue likely differ from TCR repertoires in blood.

Donors were healthy HIV-negative adults with no recently reported acute infections or vaccinations. Every donor was a Caucasian adult living in Nashville, Tennessee, USA. Magnetic negative selection was used to enrich CD4+ T cells, after which naive cells were positively selected on CD45RA and the negative fraction became the memory subset. After blood collection by leukapheresis, PBMCs were isolated using Ficoll-Histopaque density gradient centrifugation and then cryopreserved in the vapor phase of liquid nitrogen. Purity and quantity of every magnetically sorted T cell population were checked by analytical flow cytometry. Each sorted fraction had its genomic DNA isolated and then quantified by UV absorbance on a Nanodrop 2000c.

This receptor was taken from a man between 18 and 35 years old in good health. The specimen was naive CD4+ T cells sorted from blood. The label giving this sample's cell subset or site can be read as: CD45RA+ positively selected. This receptor chain uses TRBV6-1 and TRBJ2-7; the D gene is perhaps TRBD1, on 6 matching bases. DNA sequence: TGTGCCAGCAGTTCACCTAATACAGGGATTTACGAGCAGTACTTC. The resulting protein is CASSSPNTGIYEQYF.